Described below is a single T cell receptor beta chain sequence and its context. The data were obtained in a study of blood T cell repertoires in COVID-19. Germline values: CDR1 MDHEN, CDR2 SYDVKM. This CDR3 contains 15 residues. Trimming cost V 6 bases and J 4 bases; bases outside gene matches: 7. Participants, roughly 18 to 89 years old, spanned 25 or so US areas. Donors were grouped by their self-reported clinical history. The authors' processing: Amplification from reference gene primers served as the basis for estimated nucleated cell counts. Sequencing was performed with immunoSEQ multiplex PCR; in TCRdb, only in-frame clones are kept and a portion is missing. V and J calls plus clone size are reproduced from that table; the DNA served to infer D and trimming. The sample has 400,000 to 550,000 clones; roughly nine tenths are singletons.

The chain is built from TRBV28 and TRBJ1-5, with TRBD1 identical over 9 bases. The source material was PBMCs or T cells enriched from blood (not recorded which). The sequence came from a woman aged 18-29 years with acute COVID-19. CDR3 coding DNA: TGTGCCAGCAGCCCGGAACAGGGGGCGAATCAGCCCCAGCATTTT. Translation: CASSPEQGANQPQHF.